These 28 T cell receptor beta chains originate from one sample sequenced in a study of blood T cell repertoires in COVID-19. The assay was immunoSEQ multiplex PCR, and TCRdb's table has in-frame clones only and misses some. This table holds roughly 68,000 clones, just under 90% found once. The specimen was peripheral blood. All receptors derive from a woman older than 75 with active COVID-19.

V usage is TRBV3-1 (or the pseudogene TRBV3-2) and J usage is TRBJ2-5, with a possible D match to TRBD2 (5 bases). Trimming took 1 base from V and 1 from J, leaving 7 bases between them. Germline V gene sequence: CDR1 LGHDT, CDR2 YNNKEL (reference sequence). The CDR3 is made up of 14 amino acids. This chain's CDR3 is CASSQVRGQETQYF. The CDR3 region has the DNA TGTGCCAGCAGCCAAGTCCGGGGCCAAGAGACCCAGTACTTC.

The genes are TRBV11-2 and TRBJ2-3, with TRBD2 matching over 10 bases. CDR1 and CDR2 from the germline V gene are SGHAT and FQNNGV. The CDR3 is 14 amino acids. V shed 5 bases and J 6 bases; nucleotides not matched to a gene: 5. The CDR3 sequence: CASSPTSGWDTQYF. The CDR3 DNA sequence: TGTGCCAGCAGCCCGACTAGCGGGTGGGATACGCAGTATTTT.

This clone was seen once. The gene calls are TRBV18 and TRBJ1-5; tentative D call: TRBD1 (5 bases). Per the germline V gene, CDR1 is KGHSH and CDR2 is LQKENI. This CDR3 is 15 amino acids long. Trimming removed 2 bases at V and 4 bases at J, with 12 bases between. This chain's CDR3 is CASSPSDSGNQPQHF. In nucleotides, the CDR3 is TGTGCCAGCTCACCATCTGACAGTGGGAATCAGCCCCAGCATTTT.

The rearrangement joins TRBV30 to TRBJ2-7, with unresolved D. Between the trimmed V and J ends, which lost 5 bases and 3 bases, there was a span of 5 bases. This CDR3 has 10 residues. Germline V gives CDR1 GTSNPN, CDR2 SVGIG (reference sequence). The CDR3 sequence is CAWGNYEQYF. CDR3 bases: TGTGCCTGGGGCAACTACGAGCAGTACTTC.

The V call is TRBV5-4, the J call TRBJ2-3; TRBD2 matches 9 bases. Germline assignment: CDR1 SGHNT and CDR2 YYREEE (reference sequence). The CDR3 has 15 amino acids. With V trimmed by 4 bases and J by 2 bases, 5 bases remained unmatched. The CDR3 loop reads CASSQAGGNTDTQYF. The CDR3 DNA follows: TGTGCCAGCAGCCAAGCGGGAGGAAACACAGATACGCAGTATTTT.

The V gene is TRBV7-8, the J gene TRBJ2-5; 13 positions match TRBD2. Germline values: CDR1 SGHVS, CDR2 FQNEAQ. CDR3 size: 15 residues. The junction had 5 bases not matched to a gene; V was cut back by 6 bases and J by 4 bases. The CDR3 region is CASRTSGRARETQYF. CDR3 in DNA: TGTGCCAGCAGAACTAGCGGGAGGGCCAGAGAGACCCAGTACTTC.

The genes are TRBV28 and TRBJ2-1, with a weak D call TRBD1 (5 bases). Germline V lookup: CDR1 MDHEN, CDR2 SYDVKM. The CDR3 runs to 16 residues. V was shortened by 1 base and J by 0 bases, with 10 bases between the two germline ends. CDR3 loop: CASSLSDRSSYNEQFF. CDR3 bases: TGTGCCAGCAGTTTATCAGACAGAAGCTCCTACAATGAGCAGTTCTTC.

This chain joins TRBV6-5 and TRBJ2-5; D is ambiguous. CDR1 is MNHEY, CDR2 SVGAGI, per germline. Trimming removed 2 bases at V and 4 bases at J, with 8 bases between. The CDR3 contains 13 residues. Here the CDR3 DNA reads TGTGCCAGCAGTTACCCCAACAGAGAGACCCAGTACTTC. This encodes CASSYPNRETQYF.

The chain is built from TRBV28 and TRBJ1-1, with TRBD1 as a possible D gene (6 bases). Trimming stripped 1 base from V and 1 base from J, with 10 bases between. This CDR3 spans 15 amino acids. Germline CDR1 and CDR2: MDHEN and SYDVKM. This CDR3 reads CASSLYREWNTEAFF. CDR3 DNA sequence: TGTGCCAGCAGTTTATACAGGGAGTGGAACACTGAAGCTTTCTTT.

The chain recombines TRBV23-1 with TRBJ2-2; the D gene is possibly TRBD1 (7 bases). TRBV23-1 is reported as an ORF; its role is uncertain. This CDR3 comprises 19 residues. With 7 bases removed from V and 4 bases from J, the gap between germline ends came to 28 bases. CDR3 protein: CASTQPFSGGGSGTGELFF. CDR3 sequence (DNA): TGCGCCAGCACCCAACCCTTCTCAGGAGGGGGCTCGGGCACCGGGGAGCTGTTTTTT.

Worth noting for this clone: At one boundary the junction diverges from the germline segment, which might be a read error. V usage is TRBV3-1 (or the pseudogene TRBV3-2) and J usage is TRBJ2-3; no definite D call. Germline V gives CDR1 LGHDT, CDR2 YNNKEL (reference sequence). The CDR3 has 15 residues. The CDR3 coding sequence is TGTGCCAGCAGCCCCGTCCGGAGTAGCAGAGATACGCAGTATTTT. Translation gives CASSPVRSSRDTQYF.

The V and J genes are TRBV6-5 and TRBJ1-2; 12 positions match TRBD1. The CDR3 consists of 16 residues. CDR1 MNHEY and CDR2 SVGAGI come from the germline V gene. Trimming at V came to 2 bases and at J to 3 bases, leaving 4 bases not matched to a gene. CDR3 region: CASSYKGTGGHYGYTF. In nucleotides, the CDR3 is TGTGCCAGCAGTTACAAGGGGACAGGGGGCCACTATGGCTACACCTTC.

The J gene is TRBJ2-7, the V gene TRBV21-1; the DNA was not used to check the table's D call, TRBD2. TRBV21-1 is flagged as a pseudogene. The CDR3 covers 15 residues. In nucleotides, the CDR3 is TGTGCCGGTGGGGGTAGCGGGAGACCCACCTACGAGCAGTACTTC. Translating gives CAGGGSGRPTYEQYF.

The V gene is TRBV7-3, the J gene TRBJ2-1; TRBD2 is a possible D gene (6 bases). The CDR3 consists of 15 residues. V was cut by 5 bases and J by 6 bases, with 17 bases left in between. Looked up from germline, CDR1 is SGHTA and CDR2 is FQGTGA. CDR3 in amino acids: CASSLDTGTRNEQFF. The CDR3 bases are TGTGCCAGCAGCCTAGACACCGGGACTCGCAATGAGCAGTTCTTC.

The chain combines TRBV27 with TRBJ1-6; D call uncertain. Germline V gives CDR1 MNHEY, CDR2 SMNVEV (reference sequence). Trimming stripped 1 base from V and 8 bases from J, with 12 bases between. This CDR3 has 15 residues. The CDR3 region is CASSLWPAGYSPLHF. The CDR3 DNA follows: TGTGCCAGCAGTTTATGGCCCGCCGGGTATTCACCCCTCCACTTT.

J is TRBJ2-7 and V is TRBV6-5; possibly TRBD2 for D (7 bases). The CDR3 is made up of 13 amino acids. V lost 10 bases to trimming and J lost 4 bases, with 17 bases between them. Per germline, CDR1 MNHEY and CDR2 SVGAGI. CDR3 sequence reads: CATKGGGPYEQYF. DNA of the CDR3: TGTGCCACAAAAGGGGGGGGGCCTTACGAGCAGTACTTC.

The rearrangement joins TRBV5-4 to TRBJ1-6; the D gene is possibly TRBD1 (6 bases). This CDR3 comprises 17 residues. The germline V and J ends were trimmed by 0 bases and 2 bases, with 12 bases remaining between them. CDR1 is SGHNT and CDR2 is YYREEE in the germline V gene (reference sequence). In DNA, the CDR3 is TGTGCCAGCAGCTTGGCTGGGGGGGGCGCCTATAATTCACCCCTCCACTTT. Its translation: CASSLAGGGAYNSPLHF.

CDR3 in DNA: TGTGCCAGCAGTCGGGACAGGACGCTATGGTTGACCCAGTACTTC. This encodes CASSRDRTLWLTQYF. The gene calls are TRBV6-5 and TRBJ2-5; 8 bases are shared with TRBD1. The CDR3 is 15 residues long. The germline gives CDR1 MNHEY, CDR2 SVGAGI. Trimming removed 5 bases from V and 7 bases from J; junction bases left unmatched: 12.

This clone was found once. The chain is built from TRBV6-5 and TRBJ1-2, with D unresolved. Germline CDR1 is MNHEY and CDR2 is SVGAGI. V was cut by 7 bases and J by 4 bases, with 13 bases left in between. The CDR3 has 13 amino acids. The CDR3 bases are TGTGCCAGCACGAGGTGGCCTATCTATGGCTACACCTTC. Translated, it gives CASTRWPIYGYTF.

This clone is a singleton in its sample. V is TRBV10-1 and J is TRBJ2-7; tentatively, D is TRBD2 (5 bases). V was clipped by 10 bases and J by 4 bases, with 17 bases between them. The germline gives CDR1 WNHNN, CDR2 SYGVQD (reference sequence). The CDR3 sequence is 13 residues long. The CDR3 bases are TGCGCCACTCTCGCCAGCCGGGGTTACGAGCAGTACTTC. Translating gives CATLASRGYEQYF.

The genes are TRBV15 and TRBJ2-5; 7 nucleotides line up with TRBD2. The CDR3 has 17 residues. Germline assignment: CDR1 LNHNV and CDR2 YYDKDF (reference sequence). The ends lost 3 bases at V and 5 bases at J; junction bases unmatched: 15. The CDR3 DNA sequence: TGTGCCACCAGCAGCGGGACTAAACTCCCGGGACGGGAGACCCAGTACTTC. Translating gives CATSSGTKLPGRETQYF.

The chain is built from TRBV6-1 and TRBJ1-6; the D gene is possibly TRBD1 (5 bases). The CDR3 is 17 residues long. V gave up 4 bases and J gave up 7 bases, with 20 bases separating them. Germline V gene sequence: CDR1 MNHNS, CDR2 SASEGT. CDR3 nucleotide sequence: TGTGCCAGCAGTGTGTCCAGGGAGGTGATTCTAAATTCACCCCTCCACTTT. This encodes CASSVSREVILNSPLHF.

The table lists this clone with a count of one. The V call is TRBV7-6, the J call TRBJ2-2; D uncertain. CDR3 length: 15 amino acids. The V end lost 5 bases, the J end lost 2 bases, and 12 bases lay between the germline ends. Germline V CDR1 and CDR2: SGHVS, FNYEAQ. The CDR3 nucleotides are TGTGCCAGCAGCCCCGACTCGACTAACACCGGGGAGCTGTTTTTT. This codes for CASSPDSTNTGELFF.

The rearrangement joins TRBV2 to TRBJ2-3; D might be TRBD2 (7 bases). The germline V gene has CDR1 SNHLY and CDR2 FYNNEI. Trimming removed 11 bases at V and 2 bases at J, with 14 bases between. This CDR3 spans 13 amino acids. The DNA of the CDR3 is TGTGCCGGGGGGGCAGGGGTCACAGATACGCAGTATTTT. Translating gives CAGGAGVTDTQYF.

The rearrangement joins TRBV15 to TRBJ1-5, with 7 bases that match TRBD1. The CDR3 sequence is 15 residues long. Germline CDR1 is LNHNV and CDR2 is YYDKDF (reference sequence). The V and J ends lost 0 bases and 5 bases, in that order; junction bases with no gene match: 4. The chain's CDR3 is CATSRDQGVDQPQHF. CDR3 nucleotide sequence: TGTGCCACCAGCAGAGACCAGGGGGTCGATCAGCCCCAGCATTTT. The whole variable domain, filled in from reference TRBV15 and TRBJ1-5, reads DAMVIQNPRYQVTQFGKPVTLSCSQTLNHNVMYWYQQKSSQAPKLLFHYYDKDFNNEADTPDNFQSRRPNTSFCFLDIRSPGLGDTAMYLCATSRDQGVDQPQHFGDGTRLSIL.

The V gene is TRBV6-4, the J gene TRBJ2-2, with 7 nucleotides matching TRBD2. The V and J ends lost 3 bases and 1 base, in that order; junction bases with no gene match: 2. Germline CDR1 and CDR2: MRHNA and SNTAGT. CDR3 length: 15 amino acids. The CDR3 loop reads CASSELAGNTGELFF. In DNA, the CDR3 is TGTGCCAGCAGTGAGTTAGCGGGGAACACCGGGGAGCTGTTTTTT.

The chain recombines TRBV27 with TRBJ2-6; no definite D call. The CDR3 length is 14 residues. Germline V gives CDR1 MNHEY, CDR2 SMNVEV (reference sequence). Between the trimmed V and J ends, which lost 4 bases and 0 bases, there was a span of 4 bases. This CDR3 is CASSYYSGANVLTF. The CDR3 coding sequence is TGTGCCAGCAGTTACTACTCTGGGGCCAACGTCCTGACTTTC.

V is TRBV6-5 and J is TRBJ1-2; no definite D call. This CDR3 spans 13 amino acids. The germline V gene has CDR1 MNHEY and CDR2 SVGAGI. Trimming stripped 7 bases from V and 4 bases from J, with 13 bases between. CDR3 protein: CASTPEEVYGYTF. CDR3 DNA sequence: TGTGCCAGCACGCCGGAGGAGGTCTATGGCTACACCTTC.